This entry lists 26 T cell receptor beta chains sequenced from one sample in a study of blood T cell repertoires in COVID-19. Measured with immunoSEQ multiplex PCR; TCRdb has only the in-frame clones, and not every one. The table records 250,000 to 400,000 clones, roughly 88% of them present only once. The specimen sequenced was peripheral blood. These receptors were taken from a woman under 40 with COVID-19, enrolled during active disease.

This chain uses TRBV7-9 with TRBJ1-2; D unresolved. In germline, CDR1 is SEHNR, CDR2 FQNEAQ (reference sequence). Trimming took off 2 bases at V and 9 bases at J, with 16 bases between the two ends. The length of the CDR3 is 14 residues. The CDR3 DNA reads TGTGCCAGCAGCTTATCTTCCTCCCCTTCTCGCTACACCTTC. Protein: CASSLSSSPSRYTF.

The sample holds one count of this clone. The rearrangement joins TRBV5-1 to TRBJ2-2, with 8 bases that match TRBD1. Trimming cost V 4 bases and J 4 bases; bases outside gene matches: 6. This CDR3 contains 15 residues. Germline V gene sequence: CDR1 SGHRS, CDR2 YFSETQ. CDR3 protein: CASSLGQGGTGELFF. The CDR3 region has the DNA TGCGCCAGCAGCCTTGGACAGGGTGGCACCGGGGAGCTGTTTTTT.

CDR3 sequence (DNA): TGTGCCAGCAGCTTGGGAGCGGGAAGCGCGAACACCGGGGAGCTGTTTTTT. Amino acids: CASSLGAGSANTGELFF. The chain carries TRBV5-4 and TRBJ2-2, with 7 bases identical to TRBD2. The germline V gene encodes CDR1 SGHNT and CDR2 YYREEE (reference sequence). CDR3 length: 17 amino acids. Losses at the gene ends were 0 bases for V and 0 bases for J; bases not matched to a gene: 5. Together with reference TRBV5-4 and TRBJ2-2, the CDR3 gives the full variable domain: ETGVTQSPTHLIKTRGQQVTLRCSSQSGHNTVSWYQQALGQGPQFIFQYYREEENGRGNFPPRFSGLQFPNYSSELNVNALELDDSALYLCASSLGAGSANTGELFFGEGSRLTVL.

CDR3 bases: TGTGCCAGCACGACAGCCACCGCCGGGGAGCTGTTTTTT. Its protein product is CASTTATAGELFF. The J gene is TRBJ2-2, the V gene TRBV28, with TRBD1 as a possible D gene (5 bases). Germline V gene data show CDR1 as MDHEN and CDR2 as SYDVKM. Trimming left V 7 bases short and J 6 bases short, with 12 bases between. The CDR3 has 13 residues.

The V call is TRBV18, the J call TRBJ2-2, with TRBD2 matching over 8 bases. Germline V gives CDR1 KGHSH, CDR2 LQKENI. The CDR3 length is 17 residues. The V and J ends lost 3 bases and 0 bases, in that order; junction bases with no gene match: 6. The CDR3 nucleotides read TGTGCCAGCTCACCCACCATAGCGGGGACGAACACCGGGGAGCTGTTTTTT. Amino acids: CASSPTIAGTNTGELFF.

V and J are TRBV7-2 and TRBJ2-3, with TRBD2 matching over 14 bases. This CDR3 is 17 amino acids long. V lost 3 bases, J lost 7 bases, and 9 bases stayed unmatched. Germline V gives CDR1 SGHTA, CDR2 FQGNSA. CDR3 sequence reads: CASSLGLAGVGRNTQYF. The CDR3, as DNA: TGTGCCAGCAGCTTGGGACTAGCGGGGGTGGGAAGAAATACGCAGTATTTT.

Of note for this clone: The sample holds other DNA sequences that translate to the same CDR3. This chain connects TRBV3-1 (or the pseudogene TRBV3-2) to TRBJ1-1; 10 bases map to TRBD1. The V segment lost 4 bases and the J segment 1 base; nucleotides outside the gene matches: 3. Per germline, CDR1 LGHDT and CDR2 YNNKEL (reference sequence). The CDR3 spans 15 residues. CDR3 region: CASSLRQGANTEAFF. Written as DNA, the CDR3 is TGTGCCAGCAGCCTTCGACAGGGGGCGAACACTGAAGCTTTCTTT.

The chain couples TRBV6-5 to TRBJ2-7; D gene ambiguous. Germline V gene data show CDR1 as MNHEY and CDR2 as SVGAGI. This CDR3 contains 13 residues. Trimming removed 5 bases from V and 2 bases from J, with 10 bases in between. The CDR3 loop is CASSPRGAYEQYF. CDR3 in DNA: TGTGCCAGCAGTCCCCGAGGAGCCTACGAGCAGTACTTC.

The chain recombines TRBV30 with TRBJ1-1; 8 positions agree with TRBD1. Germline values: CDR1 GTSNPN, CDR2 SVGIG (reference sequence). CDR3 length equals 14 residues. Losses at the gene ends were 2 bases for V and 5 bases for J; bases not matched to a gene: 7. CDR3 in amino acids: CAWSRWTGRTEAFF. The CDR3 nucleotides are TGTGCCTGGAGTCGCTGGACAGGGCGAACTGAAGCTTTCTTT.

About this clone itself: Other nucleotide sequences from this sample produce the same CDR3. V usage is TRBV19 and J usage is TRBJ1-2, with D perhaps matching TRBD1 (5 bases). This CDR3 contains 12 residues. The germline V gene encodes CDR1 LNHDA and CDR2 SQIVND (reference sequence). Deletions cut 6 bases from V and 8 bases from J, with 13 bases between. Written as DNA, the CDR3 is TGTGCCAGTAGGAATCAGGGAGGAGGCTACACCTTC. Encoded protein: CASRNQGGGYTF.

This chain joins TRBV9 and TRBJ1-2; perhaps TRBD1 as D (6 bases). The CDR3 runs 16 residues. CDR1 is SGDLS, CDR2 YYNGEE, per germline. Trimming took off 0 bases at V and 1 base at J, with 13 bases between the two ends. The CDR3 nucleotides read TGTGCCAGCAGCGTAGCAGCAGGGGCGCATAACTATGGCTACACCTTC. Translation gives CASSVAAGAHNYGYTF.

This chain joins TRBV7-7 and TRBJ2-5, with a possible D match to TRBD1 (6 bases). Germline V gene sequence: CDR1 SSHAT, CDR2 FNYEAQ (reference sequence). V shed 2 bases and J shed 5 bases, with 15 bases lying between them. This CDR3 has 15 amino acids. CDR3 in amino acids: CASSLRPGTRETQYF. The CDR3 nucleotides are TGTGCCAGCAGCTTAAGGCCGGGGACAAGGGAGACCCAGTACTTC. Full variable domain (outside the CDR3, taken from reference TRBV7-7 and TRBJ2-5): GAGVSQSPRYKVTKRGQDVTLRCDPISSHATLYWYQQALGQGPEFLTYFNYEAQPDKSGLPSDRFSAERPEGSISTLTIQRTEQRDSAMYRCASSLRPGTRETQYFGPGTRLLVL.

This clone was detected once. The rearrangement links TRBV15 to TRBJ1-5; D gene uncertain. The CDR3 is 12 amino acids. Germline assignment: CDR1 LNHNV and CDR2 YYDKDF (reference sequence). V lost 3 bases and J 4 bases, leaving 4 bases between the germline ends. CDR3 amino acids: CATSSSNQPQHF. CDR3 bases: TGTGCCACCAGCAGCAGTAATCAGCCCCAGCATTTT.

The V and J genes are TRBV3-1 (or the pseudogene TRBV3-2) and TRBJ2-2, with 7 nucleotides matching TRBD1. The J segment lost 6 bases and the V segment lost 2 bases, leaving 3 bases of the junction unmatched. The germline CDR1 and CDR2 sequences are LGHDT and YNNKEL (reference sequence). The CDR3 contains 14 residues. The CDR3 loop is CASSQSTGPGELFF. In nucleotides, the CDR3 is TGTGCCAGCAGCCAATCGACAGGGCCCGGGGAGCTGTTTTTT.

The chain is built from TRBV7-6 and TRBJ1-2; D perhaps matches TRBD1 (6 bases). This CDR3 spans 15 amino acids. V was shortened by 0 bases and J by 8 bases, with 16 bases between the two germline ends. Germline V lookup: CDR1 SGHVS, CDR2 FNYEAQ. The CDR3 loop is CASSLAVQGRDGYTF. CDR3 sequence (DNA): TGTGCCAGCAGCTTAGCTGTACAGGGAAGGGACGGCTACACCTTC.

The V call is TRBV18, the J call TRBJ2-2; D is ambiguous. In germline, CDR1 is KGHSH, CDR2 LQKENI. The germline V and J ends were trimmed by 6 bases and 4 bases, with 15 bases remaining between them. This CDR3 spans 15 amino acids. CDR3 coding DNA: TGTGCCAGCTCCTACGACTCAGCCGGCACCGGGGAGCTGTTTTTT. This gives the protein CASSYDSAGTGELFF.

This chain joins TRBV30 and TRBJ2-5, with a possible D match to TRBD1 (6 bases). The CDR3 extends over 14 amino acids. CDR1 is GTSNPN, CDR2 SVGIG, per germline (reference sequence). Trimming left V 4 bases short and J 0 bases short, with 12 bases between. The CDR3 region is CAWTGEQYQETQYF. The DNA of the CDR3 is TGTGCCTGGACAGGGGAACAGTACCAAGAGACCCAGTACTTC.

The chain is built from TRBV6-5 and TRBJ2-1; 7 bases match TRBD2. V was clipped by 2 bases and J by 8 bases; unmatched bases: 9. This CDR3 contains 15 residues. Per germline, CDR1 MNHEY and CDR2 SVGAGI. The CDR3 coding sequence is TGTGCCAGCAGTTACGCGGCGGGGGAGCGTCATGAGCAGTTCTTC. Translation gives CASSYAAGERHEQFF.

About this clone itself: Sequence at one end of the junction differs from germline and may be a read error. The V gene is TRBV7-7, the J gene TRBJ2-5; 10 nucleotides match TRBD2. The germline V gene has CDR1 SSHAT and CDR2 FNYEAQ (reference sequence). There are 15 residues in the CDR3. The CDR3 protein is CASSFTSGDQETQYF. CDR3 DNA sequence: TGTGCTAGCAGCTTCACTAGCGGGGACCAAGAGACCCAGTACTTC.

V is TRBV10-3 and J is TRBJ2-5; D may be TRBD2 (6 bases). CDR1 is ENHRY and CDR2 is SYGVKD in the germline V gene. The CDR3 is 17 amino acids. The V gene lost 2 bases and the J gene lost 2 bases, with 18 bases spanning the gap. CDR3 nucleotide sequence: TGTGCCATCAGTGAGCCGATGGGGGGTAGAGGGCAAGAGACCCAGTACTTC. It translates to CAISEPMGGRGQETQYF.

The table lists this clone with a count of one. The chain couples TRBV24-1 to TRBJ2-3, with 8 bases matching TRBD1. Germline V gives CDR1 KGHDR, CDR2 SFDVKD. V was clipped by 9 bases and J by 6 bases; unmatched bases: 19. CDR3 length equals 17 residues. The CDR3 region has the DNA TGTGCCACCGCCGAGCGAAGGGACAGGCGAAAAGAGGATACGCAGTATTTT. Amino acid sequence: CATAERRDRRKEDTQYF.

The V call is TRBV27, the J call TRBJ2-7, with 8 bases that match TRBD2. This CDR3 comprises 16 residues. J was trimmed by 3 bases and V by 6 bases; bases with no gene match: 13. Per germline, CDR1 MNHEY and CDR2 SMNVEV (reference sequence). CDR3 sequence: CASRPGAAGGLYEQYF. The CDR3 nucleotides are TGTGCCAGCAGGCCAGGGGCGGCGGGGGGCCTCTACGAGCAGTACTTC.

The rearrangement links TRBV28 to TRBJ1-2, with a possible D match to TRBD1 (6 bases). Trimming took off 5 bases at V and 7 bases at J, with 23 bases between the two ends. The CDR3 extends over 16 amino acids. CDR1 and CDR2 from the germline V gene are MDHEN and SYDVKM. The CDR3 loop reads CASSAGEFGSIGGYTF. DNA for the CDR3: TGTGCCAGCAGTGCAGGGGAATTCGGGTCCATAGGTGGCTACACCTTC.

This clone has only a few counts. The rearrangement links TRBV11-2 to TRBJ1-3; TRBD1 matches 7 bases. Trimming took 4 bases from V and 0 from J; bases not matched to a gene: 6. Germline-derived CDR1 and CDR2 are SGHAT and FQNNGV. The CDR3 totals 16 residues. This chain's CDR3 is CASSSGTAFSGNTIYF. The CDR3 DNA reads TGTGCCAGCAGCTCCGGGACAGCCTTCTCTGGAAACACCATATATTTT.

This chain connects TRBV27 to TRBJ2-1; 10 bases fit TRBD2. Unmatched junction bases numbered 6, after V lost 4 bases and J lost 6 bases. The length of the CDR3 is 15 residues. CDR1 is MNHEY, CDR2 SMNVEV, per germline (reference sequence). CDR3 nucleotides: TGTGCCAGCAGTTACGGACTAGCGGTAGGCAATGAGCAGTTCTTC. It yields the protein CASSYGLAVGNEQFF.

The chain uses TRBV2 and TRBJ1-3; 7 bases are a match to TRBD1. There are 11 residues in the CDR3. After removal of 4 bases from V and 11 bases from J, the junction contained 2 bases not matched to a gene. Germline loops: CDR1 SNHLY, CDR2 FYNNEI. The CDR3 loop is CASSVRGPIYF. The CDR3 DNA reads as TGTGCCAGCAGTGTAAGGGGGCCCATATATTTT.